The subject of this entry is one T cell receptor beta chain. The antigen is undetermined. This entry belongs to a study of T-cell memory formation after mild COVID-19. Turning to the study itself: Clusters were largely donor specific.

Study results and limitations: Pre-infection memory held some responding clones, suggesting pre-existing cross-reactive T cells responded. Of the contracting clones, CD4+ ones lay mainly in CM and EM, and CD8+ ones in EMRA. From day 15 to 85, contracting clones were balanced between CD4 and CD8, whereas later expanders leaned toward CD4+.

Via MiXCR, TCRdb re-called the 5' RACE reads, giving one row per CDR3 protein. The top ten clones hold more than 20% of a sample with about 270,000 distinct CDR3 sequences, roughly 17% of them seen once. This TCR came from a man between 18 and 35 years old who had mild COVID-19 (a few samples of this study predate the infection). Cell type and time point are not known. Sequences were obtained from PBMCs or a T cell subset sorted from them (not recorded which).

In DNA, the CDR3 is TGCGCCAGCAGCTTGGATTTAGGACAGGGGCATTCACCCCTCCACTTT. Its protein is CASSLDLGQGHSPLHF. This chain uses TRBV5-1 with TRBJ1-6; 9 bases are shared with TRBD1. This CDR3 has 16 amino acids. The V gene's germline CDR1 is SGHRS and CDR2 YFSETQ. V was pared by 0 bases and J by 8 bases, with 6 bases of the junction left unmatched.